The 14 T cell receptor beta chains below were found in one sample sequenced in a study of Graves' ophthalmopathy and Graves' hyperthyroidism. RNA transcripts were the source from which TCR beta CDR3 regions were amplified. A first-round RT-PCR used HTBI primers, followed by a second-round multiplex PCR. TCRdb ran MiXCR on the multiplex PCR reads and lists one entry per CDR3 protein. Among about 740,000 distinct CDR3 sequences, 40% were seen once, and the ten largest hold 40% to 55%. Sequenced input: peripheral blood. The receptors shown here come from an adult man with Graves' ophthalmopathy.

This chain joins TRBV12-3 or TRBV12-4 and TRBJ2-3, with D maybe TRBD1 (6 bases). Trimming shortened V by 6 bases and J by 1 base, and 14 bases separated the two germline ends. This CDR3 is 15 amino acids long. CDR3 protein: CASSWAGAGTDTQYF. As DNA, the CDR3 is TGTGCCAGCAGCTGGGCAGGGGCTGGCACAGATACGCAGTATTTT.

This clonotype was counted only a few times. A read error may be the cause here, since a much bigger clone is one base away. This chain uses TRBV7-9 with TRBJ2-2; no clear D gene. CDR1 is SEHNR, CDR2 FQNEAQ, per germline (reference sequence). The CDR3 loop spans 14 amino acids. CDR3 in DNA: TGTGCCAGCAGTTTAGAGAGGAACACCGGGGAGCTGTTTTTT. Its protein is CASSLERNTGELFF.

This clonotype was counted only a few times. The V gene is TRBV19, the J gene TRBJ1-2; D call uncertain. This CDR3 comprises 13 residues. V lost 4 bases and J lost 5, with 11 bases in between. The germline V gene encodes CDR1 LNHDA and CDR2 SQIVND (reference sequence). This CDR3 is CASSKGIGYGYTF. The CDR3 bases are TGTGCCAGTAGTAAGGGTATCGGGTATGGCTACACCTTC.

This clonotype has at least ten counts. The chain links TRBV20-1 to TRBJ2-7; D call uncertain. Per germline, CDR1 DFQATT and CDR2 SNEGSKA (reference sequence). The V end was cut by 3 bases, the J end by 4 bases, with 7 bases between. CDR3 size: 11 residues. The CDR3 loop is CSASQEYEQYF. The CDR3 DNA reads as TGCAGTGCTAGTCAGGAGTACGAGCAGTACTTC.

V usage is TRBV20-1 and J usage is TRBJ2-2; TRBD2 agrees at 12 bases. Germline lookup yields CDR1 DFQATT and CDR2 SNEGSKA (reference sequence). After removal of 6 bases from V and 4 bases from J, the junction contained 3 bases not matched to a gene. The CDR3 extends over 14 amino acids. The CDR3 DNA reads TGCAGTGCCGCACTAGCGGGAGGCACCGGGGAGCTGTTTTTT. Translated, it gives CSAALAGGTGELFF.

In this sample, this clonotype turned up a few times. J is TRBJ2-3 and V is TRBV29-1; 8 bases map to TRBD1. Germline CDR1 is SQVTM and CDR2 is ANQGSEA. The J segment lost 1 base and the V segment lost 2 bases, leaving 5 bases of the junction unmatched. The CDR3 has 15 amino acids. CDR3 sequence: CSVEPGGDRTDTQYF. CDR3 sequence (DNA): TGCAGCGTTGAACCAGGGGGCGACCGCACAGATACGCAGTATTTT.

V is TRBV25-1 and J is TRBJ1-3, with D unclear. Germline CDR1 reads MGHDK; CDR2 reads SYGVNS. Deletions cut 8 bases from V and 4 bases from J, with 9 bases between. This CDR3 spans 12 amino acids. The CDR3 region has the DNA TGTGCCAGCGGCGTACAGGGAAACACCATATATTTT. Translation: CASGVQGNTIYF.

V gene TRBV29-1 combines with J gene TRBJ1-1; perhaps TRBD1 as D (5 bases). The CDR3 loop spans 13 amino acids. Germline CDR1 reads SQVTM; CDR2 reads ANQGSEA. Deletions cut 6 bases from V and 2 bases from J, with 13 bases between. The DNA for the CDR3 is TGCAGCGTAGCGGGACTGATAAACACTGAAGCTTTCTTT. Its translation is CSVAGLINTEAFF.

The rearrangement uses TRBV10-3 and TRBJ2-6, with TRBD1 matching over 7 bases. The CDR3 is 17 residues long. CDR1 is ENHRY and CDR2 is SYGVKD in the germline V gene. V lost 10 bases, J lost 4 bases, and 16 bases stayed unmatched. CDR3 in DNA: TGTGCCAGCATTTCCCCCACGACAGGGCTCGGGGCCAACGTCCTGACTTTC. Protein: CASISPTTGLGANVLTF.

The rearrangement joins TRBV2 to TRBJ1-1; D call uncertain. The germline V and J ends were trimmed by 5 bases and 0 bases, with 13 bases remaining between them. The germline gives CDR1 SNHLY, CDR2 FYNNEI. This CDR3 is built from 15 residues. The CDR3 sequence: CASSYARRMNTEAFF. CDR3 nucleotides: TGTGCCAGCAGTTACGCGAGGAGGATGAACACTGAAGCTTTCTTT.

This clonotype was seen ten or more times. The J gene is TRBJ1-5, the V gene TRBV24-1; TRBD1 is a possible D gene (5 bases). In germline, CDR1 is KGHDR, CDR2 SFDVKD. The V end lost 7 bases, the J end lost 5 bases, and 11 bases lay between the germline ends. The CDR3 length is 13 residues. For the CDR3, the DNA is TGTGCCACCAGACAGGACGGTGATCAGCCCCAGCATTTT. It specifies CATRQDGDQPQHF.

This clonotype has just one count. The chain joins TRBV10-3 to TRBJ1-3, with a tentative D call TRBD1 (5 bases). Trimming stripped 5 bases from V and 4 bases from J, with 18 bases between. There are 16 residues in the CDR3. Germline CDR1 ENHRY, CDR2 SYGVKD. The CDR3 here is CAISLKSQGFGNTIYF. The CDR3 DNA reads TGTGCCATCAGTCTTAAGAGTCAGGGTTTCGGAAACACCATATATTTT.

The rearrangement joins TRBV7-2 to TRBJ2-6, with TRBD1 as a possible D gene (6 bases). The germline V gene has CDR1 SGHTA and CDR2 FQGNSA. V was cut by 5 bases and J by 4 bases, with 21 bases left in between. The CDR3 covers 18 residues. The CDR3 DNA reads TGTGCCAGCAGCCCGCGACAGGCTATCGGCGCCGGGGCCAACGTCCTGACTTTC. Translated, it gives CASSPRQAIGAGANVLTF.

This rearrangement joins TRBV24-1 to TRBJ1-5, with 12 positions matching TRBD1. Germline CDR1 and CDR2: KGHDR and SFDVKD. Germline trimming cut 4 bases from V and 2 bases from J; bases unmatched to any gene: 11. This CDR3 region has 19 residues. CDR3 protein: CATSDPGTGGAGGNQPQHF. CDR3 sequence (DNA): TGTGCCACCAGTGACCCAGGGACAGGGGGCGCAGGGGGCAATCAGCCCCAGCATTTT.